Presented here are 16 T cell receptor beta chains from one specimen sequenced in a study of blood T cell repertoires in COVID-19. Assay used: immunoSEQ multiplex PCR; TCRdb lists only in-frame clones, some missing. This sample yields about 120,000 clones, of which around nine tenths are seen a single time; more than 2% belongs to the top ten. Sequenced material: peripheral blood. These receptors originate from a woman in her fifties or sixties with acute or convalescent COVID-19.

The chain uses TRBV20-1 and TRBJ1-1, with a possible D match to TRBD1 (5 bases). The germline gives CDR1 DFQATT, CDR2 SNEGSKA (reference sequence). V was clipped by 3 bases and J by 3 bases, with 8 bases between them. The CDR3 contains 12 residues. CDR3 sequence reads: CSASWGDTEAFF. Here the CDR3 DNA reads TGCAGTGCTAGTTGGGGGGACACTGAAGCTTTCTTT.

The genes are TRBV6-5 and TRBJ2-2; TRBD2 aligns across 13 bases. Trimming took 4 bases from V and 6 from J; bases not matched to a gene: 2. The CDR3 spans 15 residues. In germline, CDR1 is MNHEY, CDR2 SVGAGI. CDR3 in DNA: TGTGCCAGCAGTTCACTAGCGGGAGGGGCCGGGGAGCTGTTTTTT. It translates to CASSSLAGGAGELFF.

The CDR3 coding sequence is TGTGCCACCAGTGATTTGGGGGGGGGCCCGTCCACAGATACGCAGTATTTT. Protein: CATSDLGGGPSTDTQYF. This rearrangement joins TRBV24-1 to TRBJ2-3, with D tentatively TRBD2 (7 bases). CDR3 length: 17 residues. V gave up 0 bases and J gave up 2 bases, with 14 bases separating them. Per germline, CDR1 KGHDR and CDR2 SFDVKD.

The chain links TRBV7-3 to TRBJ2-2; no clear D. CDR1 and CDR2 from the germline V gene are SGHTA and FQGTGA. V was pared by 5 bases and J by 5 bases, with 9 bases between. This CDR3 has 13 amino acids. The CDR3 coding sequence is TGTGCCAGCAGCCTGCCGCGAACCGGGGAGCTGTTTTTT. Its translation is CASSLPRTGELFF. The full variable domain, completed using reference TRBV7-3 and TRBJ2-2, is GAGVSQTPSNKVTEKGKYVELRCDPISGHTALYWYRQSLGQGPEFLIYFQGTGAADDSGLPNDRFFAVRPEGSVSTLKIQRTERGDSAVYLCASSLPRTGELFFGEGSRLTVL.

This CDR3 is CASKLAGASGNTIYF. The CDR3 DNA reads as TGTGCCAGCAAGCTGGCGGGGGCGTCTGGAAACACCATATATTTT. This rearrangement joins TRBV27 to TRBJ1-3, with a possible D match to TRBD1 (6 bases). Germline V CDR1 and CDR2: MNHEY, SMNVEV (reference sequence). Trimming removed 7 bases from V and 1 base from J, with 14 bases in between. This CDR3 is 15 amino acids long.

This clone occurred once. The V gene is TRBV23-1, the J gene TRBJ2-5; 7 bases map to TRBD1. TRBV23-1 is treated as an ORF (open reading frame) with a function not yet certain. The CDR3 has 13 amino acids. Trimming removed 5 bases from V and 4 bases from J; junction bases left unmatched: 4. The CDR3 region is CASSTGVRETQYF. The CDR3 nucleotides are TGCGCCAGCAGTACAGGGGTTAGAGAGACCCAGTACTTC.

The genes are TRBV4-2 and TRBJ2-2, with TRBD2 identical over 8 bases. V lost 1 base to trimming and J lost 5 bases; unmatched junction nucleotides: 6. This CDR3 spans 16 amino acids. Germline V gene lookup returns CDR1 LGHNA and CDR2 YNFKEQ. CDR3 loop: CASSQASGTSTGELFF. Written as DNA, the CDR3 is TGTGCCAGCAGCCAAGCCTCCGGGACTAGTACCGGGGAGCTGTTTTTT.

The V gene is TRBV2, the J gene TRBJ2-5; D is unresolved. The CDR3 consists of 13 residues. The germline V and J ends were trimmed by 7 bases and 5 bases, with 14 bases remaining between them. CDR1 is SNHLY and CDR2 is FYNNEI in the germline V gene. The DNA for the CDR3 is TGTGCCAGCACAACCAACCCCAGGGAGACCCAGTACTTC. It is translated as CASTTNPRETQYF.

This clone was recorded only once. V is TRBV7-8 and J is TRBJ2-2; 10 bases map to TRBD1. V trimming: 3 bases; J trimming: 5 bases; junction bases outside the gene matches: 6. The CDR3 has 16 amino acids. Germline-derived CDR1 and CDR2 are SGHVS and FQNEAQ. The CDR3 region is CASSLRQGARTGELFF. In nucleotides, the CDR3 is TGTGCCAGCAGCTTGAGACAGGGGGCGCGAACCGGGGAGCTGTTTTTT.

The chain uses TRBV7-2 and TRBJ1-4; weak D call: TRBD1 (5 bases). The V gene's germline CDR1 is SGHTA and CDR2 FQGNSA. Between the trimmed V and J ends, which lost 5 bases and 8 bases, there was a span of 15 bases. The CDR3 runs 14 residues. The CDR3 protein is CASSLGGYKEKLFF. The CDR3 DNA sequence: TGTGCCAGCAGCCTCGGGGGGTATAAAGAAAAACTGTTTTTT.

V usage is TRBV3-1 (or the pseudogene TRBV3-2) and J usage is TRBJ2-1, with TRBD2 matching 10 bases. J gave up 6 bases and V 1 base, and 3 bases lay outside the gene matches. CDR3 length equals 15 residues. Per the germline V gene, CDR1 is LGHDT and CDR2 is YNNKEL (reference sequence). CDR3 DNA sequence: TGTGCCAGCAGCCAAGCGGCTAGCGGGGGCAATGAGCAGTTCTTC. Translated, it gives CASSQAASGGNEQFF.

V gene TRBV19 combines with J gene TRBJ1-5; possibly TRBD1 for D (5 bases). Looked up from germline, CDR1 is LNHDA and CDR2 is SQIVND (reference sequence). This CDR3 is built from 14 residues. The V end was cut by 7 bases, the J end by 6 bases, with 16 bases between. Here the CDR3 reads CASTSAQGAQPQHF. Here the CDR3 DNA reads TGTGCCAGTACCTCAGCCCAGGGCGCTCAGCCCCAGCATTTT.

CDR3 coding DNA: TGCGCCAGCAGCGCGGAGGGCCTCTACAATGAGCAGTTCTTC. Translation gives CASSAEGLYNEQFF. The chain has TRBV5-1 and TRBJ2-1; tentative D call: TRBD2 (6 bases). Trimming took off 4 bases at V and 3 bases at J, with 11 bases between the two ends. This CDR3 spans 14 amino acids. Germline lookup yields CDR1 SGHRS and CDR2 YFSETQ.

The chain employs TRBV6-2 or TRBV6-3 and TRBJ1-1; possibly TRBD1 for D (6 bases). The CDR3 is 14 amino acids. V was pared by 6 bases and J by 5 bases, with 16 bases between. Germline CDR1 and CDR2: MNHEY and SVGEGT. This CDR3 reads CASSEGTKWTEAFF. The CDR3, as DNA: TGTGCCAGCAGCGAGGGGACAAAATGGACTGAAGCTTTCTTT.

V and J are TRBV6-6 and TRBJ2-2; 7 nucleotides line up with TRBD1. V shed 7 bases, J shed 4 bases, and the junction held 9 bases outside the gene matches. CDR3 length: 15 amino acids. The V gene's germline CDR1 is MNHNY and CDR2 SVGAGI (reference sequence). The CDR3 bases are TGTGCCAGCACATCTAAGGGACAGCCCACCGGGGAGCTGTTTTTT. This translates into CASTSKGQPTGELFF.

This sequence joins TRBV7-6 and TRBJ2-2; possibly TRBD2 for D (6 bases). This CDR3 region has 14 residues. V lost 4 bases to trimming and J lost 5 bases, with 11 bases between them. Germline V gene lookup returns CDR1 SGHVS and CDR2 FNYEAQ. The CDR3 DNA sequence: TGTGCCAGCAGCTCCGGGGGTAATACCGGGGAGCTGTTTTTT. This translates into CASSSGGNTGELFF.